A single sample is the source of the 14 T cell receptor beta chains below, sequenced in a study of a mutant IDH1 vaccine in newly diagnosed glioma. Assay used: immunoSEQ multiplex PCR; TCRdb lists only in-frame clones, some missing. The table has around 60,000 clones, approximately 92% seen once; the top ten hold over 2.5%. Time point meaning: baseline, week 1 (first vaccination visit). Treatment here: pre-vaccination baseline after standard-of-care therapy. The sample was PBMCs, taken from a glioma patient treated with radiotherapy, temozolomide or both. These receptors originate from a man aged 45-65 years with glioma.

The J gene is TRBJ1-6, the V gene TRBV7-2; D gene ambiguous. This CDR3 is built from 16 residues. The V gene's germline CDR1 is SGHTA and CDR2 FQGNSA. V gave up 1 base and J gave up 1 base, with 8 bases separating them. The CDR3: CASSLVGESYNSPLHF. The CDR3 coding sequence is TGTGCCAGCAGCTTAGTTGGTGAATCCTATAATTCACCCCTCCACTTT.

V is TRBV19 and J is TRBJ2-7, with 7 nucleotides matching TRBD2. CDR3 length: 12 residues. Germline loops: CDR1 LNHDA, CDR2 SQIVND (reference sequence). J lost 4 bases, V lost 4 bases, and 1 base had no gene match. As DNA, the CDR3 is TGTGCCAGTAGTACCGGGAGGTACGAGCAGTACTTC. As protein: CASSTGRYEQYF.

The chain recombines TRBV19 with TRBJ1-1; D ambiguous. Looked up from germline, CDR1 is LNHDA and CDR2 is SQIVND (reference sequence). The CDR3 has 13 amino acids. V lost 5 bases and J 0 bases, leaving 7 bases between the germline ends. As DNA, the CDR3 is TGTGCCAGTAGTGCAGGAGTGAACACTGAAGCTTTCTTT. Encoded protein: CASSAGVNTEAFF.

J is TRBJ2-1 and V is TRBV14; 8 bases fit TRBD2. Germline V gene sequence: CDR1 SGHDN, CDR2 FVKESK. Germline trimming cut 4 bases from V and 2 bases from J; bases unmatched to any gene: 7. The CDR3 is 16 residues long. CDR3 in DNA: TGTGCCAGCAGCCTCTCTTGGCGGGGGGCCTACAATGAGCAGTTCTTC. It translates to CASSLSWRGAYNEQFF.

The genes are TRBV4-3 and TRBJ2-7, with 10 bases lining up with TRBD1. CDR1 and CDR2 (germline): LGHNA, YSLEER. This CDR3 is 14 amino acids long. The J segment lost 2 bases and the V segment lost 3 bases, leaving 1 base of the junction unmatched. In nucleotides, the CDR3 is TGCGCCAGCAGCCACGGGACAGGGGCCTACGAGCAGTACTTC. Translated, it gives CASSHGTGAYEQYF.

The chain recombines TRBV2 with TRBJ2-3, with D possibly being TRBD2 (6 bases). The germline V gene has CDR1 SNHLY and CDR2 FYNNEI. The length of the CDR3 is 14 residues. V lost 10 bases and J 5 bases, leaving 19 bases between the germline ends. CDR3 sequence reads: CATFKGGIGDTQYF. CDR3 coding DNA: TGTGCCACCTTTAAAGGCGGGATAGGAGATACGCAGTATTTT.

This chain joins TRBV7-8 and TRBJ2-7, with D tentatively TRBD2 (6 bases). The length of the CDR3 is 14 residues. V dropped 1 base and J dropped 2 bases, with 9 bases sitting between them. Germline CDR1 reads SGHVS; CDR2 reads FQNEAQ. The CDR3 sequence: CASSLGGDAYEQYF. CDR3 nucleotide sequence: TGTGCCAGCAGCTTAGGGGGGGACGCCTACGAGCAGTACTTC.

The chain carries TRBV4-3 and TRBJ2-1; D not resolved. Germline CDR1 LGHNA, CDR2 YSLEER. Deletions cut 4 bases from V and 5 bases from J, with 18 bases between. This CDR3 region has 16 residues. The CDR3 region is CASSRPTATGNNEQFF. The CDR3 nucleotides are TGCGCCAGCAGCCGACCTACAGCGACGGGCAACAATGAGCAGTTCTTC.

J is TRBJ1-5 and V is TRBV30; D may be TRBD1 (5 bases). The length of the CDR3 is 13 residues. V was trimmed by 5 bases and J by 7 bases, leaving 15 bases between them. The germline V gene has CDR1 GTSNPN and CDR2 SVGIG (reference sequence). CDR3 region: CAWAFGGRQPQHF. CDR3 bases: TGTGCCTGGGCTTTCGGGGGACGGCAGCCCCAGCATTTT.

CDR3 sequence reads: CASSPFYRDNTGELFF. DNA for the CDR3: TGCGCCAGCAGCCCTTTTTACAGGGATAACACCGGGGAGCTGTTTTTT. The rearrangement uses TRBV4-1 and TRBJ2-2; D is perhaps TRBD1 (6 bases). V dropped 4 bases and J dropped 2 bases, with 14 bases sitting between them. Germline CDR1 reads MGHRA; CDR2 reads YSYEKL. CDR3 length: 16 residues.

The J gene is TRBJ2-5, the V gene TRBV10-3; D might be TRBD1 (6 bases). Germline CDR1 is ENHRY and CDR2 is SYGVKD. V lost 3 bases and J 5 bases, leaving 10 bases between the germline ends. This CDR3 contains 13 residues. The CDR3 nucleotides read TGTGCCATCAGTGACAACAGGGACGAGACCCAGTACTTC. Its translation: CAISDNRDETQYF.

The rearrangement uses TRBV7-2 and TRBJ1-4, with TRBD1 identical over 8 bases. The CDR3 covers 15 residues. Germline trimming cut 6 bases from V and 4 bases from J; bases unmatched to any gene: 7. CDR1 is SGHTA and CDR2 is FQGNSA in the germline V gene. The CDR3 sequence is CASRPTGGLNEKLFF. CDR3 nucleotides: TGTGCCAGCAGACCAACAGGGGGACTTAATGAAAAACTGTTTTTT. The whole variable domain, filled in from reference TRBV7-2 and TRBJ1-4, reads GAGVSQSPSNKVTEKGKDVELRCDPISGHTALYWYRQSLGQGLEFLIYFQGNSAPDKSGLPSDRFSAERTGGSVSTLTIQRTQQEDSAVYLCASRPTGGLNEKLFFGSGTQLSVL.

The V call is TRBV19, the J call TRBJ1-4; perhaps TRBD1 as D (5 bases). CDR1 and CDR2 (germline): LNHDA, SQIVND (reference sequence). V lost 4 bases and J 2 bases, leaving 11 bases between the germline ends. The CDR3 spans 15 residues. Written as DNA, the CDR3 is TGTGCCAGTAGTACCCGATGGGGGACTAATGAAAAACTGTTTTTT. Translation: CASSTRWGTNEKLFF.

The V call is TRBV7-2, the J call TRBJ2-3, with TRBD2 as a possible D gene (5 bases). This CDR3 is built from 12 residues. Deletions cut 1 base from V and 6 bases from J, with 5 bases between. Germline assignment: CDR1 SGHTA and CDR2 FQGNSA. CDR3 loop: CASSLGRDTQYF. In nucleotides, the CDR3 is TGTGCCAGCAGCTTAGGGAGGGATACGCAGTATTTT.